These 28 T cell receptor beta chains were all obtained from the same sample, sequenced in a study of shared clonotypes between healthy human individuals (dated by TCRdb to 2020 to 2021). Library preparation employed the immunoSEQ multiplex PCR assay. Entries here come from immuneACCESS through TCRdb and include only in-frame sequences with V and J called. Some clones fail to appear in such tables; in the studies checked, an unresolved V gene covers under half of the shortfall, and the cause of the remainder is unknown. The sample contains about 680,000 clones, roughly 70% of them found a single time. Together, the top ten hold over 1.5% of the sample. Sequenced sample: memory CD4+ T cells sorted from blood. The cell subset or site label of this sample denotes: CD45RA-negative fraction. Receptor source: a woman aged 25 to 39 in good health.

The genes are TRBV28 and TRBJ2-5; no firm D call. The CDR3 loop spans 16 amino acids. V was clipped by 5 bases and J by 6 bases, with 22 bases between them. Germline-derived CDR1 and CDR2 are MDHEN and SYDVKM. In DNA form, the CDR3 reads TGTGCCAGCAGTCTCCTTGATCCAAATTTGGGGAAGACCCAGTACTTC. The encoded protein is CASSLLDPNLGKTQYF. Variable domain in full (rest from reference TRBV28 and TRBJ2-5): DVKVTQSSRYLVKRTGEKVFLECVQDMDHENMFWYRQDPGLGLRLIYFSYDVKMKEKGDIPEGYSVSREKKERFSLILESASTNQTSMYLCASSLLDPNLGKTQYFGPGTRLLVL.

The V call is TRBV18, the J call TRBJ2-1; D not resolved. The V end lost 3 bases, the J end lost 6 bases, and 6 bases lay between the germline ends. The CDR3 is 12 residues long. Germline V gene sequence: CDR1 KGHSH, CDR2 LQKENI. The CDR3 loop reads CASSPIPNEQFF. In nucleotides, the CDR3 is TGTGCCAGCTCACCGATACCCAATGAGCAGTTCTTC. The full variable domain, rest sourced from reference TRBV18 and TRBJ2-1, is NAGVMQNPRHLVRRRGQEARLRCSPMKGHSHVYWYRQLPEEGLKFMVYLQKENIIDESGMPKERFSAEFPKEGPSILRIQQVVRGDSAAYFCASSPIPNEQFFGPGTRLTVL.

The V call is TRBV7-2, the J call TRBJ2-3; a weak D match, TRBD2 (6 bases). V was trimmed by 5 bases and J by 2 bases, leaving 17 bases between them. This CDR3 spans 16 amino acids. Germline V gene data show CDR1 as SGHTA and CDR2 as FQGNSA. The CDR3 spells CASSPNSGYYTDTQYF. CDR3 nucleotides: TGTGCCAGCAGCCCAAATAGCGGATATTACACAGATACGCAGTATTTT.

The rearrangement links TRBV15 to TRBJ2-1, with D possibly TRBD1 on 5 matching bases. Trimming stripped 2 bases from V and 7 bases from J, with 12 bases between. The CDR3 contains 14 residues. Per germline, CDR1 LNHNV and CDR2 YYDKDF (reference sequence). CDR3 residues: CATSRFQGSNEQFF. The CDR3 DNA reads TGTGCCACCAGCAGATTTCAGGGATCTAATGAGCAGTTCTTC.

This chain joins TRBV7-9 and TRBJ1-2; 7 nucleotides agree with TRBD1. CDR3 size: 17 residues. Germline CDR1 is SEHNR and CDR2 is FQNEAQ (reference sequence). V lost 1 base to trimming and J lost 7 bases; unmatched junction nucleotides: 15. The DNA of the CDR3 is TGTGCCAGCAGCTTAGGGATAGGGACAGTCTCCTCCAGTGGCTACACCTTC. Its translation is CASSLGIGTVSSSGYTF. The full variable domain, completed using reference TRBV7-9 and TRBJ1-2, is DTGVSQNPRHKITKRGQNVTFRCDPISEHNRLYWYRQTLGQGPEFLTYFQNEAQLEKSRLLSDRFSAERPKGSFSTLEIQRTEQGDSAMYLCASSLGIGTVSSSGYTFGSGTRLTVV.

Concerning this clone itself: At the DNA level, this CDR3 is encoded by other sequences in the same sample as well. The V gene is TRBV10-1, the J gene TRBJ2-2; maybe TRBD2 (7 bases). The ends were cut back, 3 bases at V and 5 bases at J, with 10 bases in the middle. In germline, CDR1 is WNHNN, CDR2 SYGVQD (reference sequence). CDR3 length: 14 amino acids. The CDR3 coding sequence is TGCGCCAGCAGTGAAGGGGGGGGGACCGGGGAGCTGTTTTTT. Its protein product is CASSEGGGTGELFF.

The chain combines TRBV27 with TRBJ2-7, with a tentative D call TRBD2 (5 bases). Per the germline V gene, CDR1 is MNHEY and CDR2 is SMNVEV (reference sequence). The CDR3 contains 14 residues. The V end was cut by 5 bases, the J end by 1 base, with 12 bases between. This CDR3 reads CASSPRTPSYEQYF. The CDR3, as DNA: TGTGCCAGCAGTCCCCGGACTCCTTCCTACGAGCAGTACTTC.

This clone was counted only a few times. The rearrangement joins TRBV7-5 to TRBJ2-1; the listed D gene, TRBD2, was not tested against the DNA. TRBV7-5 corresponds to a pseudogene. This CDR3 spans 16 amino acids. Here the CDR3 DNA reads TGTGTCAGAAGGCGACTAGCGGGAGGGCCGCTCCATGAGCAGTTCTTC. Translating it yields CVRRRLAGGPLHEQFF.

This clone was found a few times. The rearrangement uses TRBV6-5 and TRBJ2-5; the D gene is possibly TRBD2 (6 bases). Germline CDR1 and CDR2: MNHEY and SVGAGI. The germline V and J ends were trimmed by 4 bases and 2 bases, with 11 bases remaining between them. This CDR3 is 14 amino acids long. The CDR3 spells CASSFRDLQETQYF. The DNA of the CDR3 is TGTGCCAGCAGTTTCCGGGACTTGCAAGAGACCCAGTACTTC.

In its sample, this clone was seen a few times. V is TRBV29-1 and J is TRBJ2-3, with D uncertain. The CDR3 totals 13 residues. Germline V CDR1 and CDR2: SQVTM, ANQGSEA. Trimming cost V 1 base and J 6 bases, with 11 bases left between them. CDR3 loop: CSVEGGISDTQYF. The CDR3 DNA sequence: TGCAGCGTTGAAGGTGGGATAAGCGATACGCAGTATTTT.

V gene TRBV7-5 combines with J gene TRBJ2-1; TRBD2 reflects the table's D call only, with no check against the DNA. TRBV7-5 is flagged as a pseudogene. The CDR3 has 13 amino acids. The CDR3 spells CVRSPDSHNEQFF. The CDR3 coding sequence is TGTGTCAGAAGCCCCGACTCACACAATGAGCAGTTCTTC.

The gene calls are TRBV4-2 and TRBJ1-4, with D possibly TRBD1 on 5 matching bases. This CDR3 has 15 residues. Germline V CDR1 and CDR2: LGHNA, YNFKEQ. V lost 3 bases, J lost 10 bases, and 18 bases lay in between. In DNA form, the CDR3 reads TGTGCCAGCAGCCATGGGAAGCCACAGGTTCGAAAACTGTTTTTT. Translating it yields CASSHGKPQVRKLFF.

CDR3 nucleotides: TGTGCCAGCAGCCAAGGTTGGCAGCCCGAGCAGTACTTC. Protein: CASSQGWQPEQYF. The V and J genes are TRBV14 and TRBJ2-7; no reliable D call. The CDR3 runs 13 residues. V was cut by 1 base and J by 6 bases, with 10 bases left in between. CDR1 and CDR2 from the germline V gene are SGHDN and FVKESK.

The chain is built from TRBV5-1 and TRBJ2-7, with 9 nucleotides matching TRBD1. This CDR3 spans 16 amino acids. Trimming at V came to 2 bases and at J to 4 bases, leaving 10 bases not matched to a gene. Germline assignment: CDR1 SGHRS and CDR2 YFSETQ. The CDR3 DNA reads TGCGCCAGCAGCTTCACACAGGGGGCGTTGGGTTACGAGCAGTACTTC. Its protein product is CASSFTQGALGYEQYF.

The V call is TRBV28, the J call TRBJ2-7; D gene uncertain. Trimming pared 5 bases from V and 6 bases from J, leaving 11 bases between. Germline lookup yields CDR1 MDHEN and CDR2 SYDVKM. The CDR3 contains 12 residues. The CDR3 here is CASSPPSGEQYF. CDR3 sequence (DNA): TGTGCCAGCAGTCCCCCTTCTGGCGAGCAGTACTTC.

The chain recombines TRBV29-1 with TRBJ2-7, with 7 positions matching TRBD1. This CDR3 comprises 16 residues. The V gene end was trimmed by 6 bases and the J gene end by 3 bases; junction bases not matched to a gene: 17. Germline CDR1 and CDR2: SQVTM and ANQGSEA. The CDR3 region is CSVESPTGSLGYEQYF. DNA for the CDR3: TGCAGCGTCGAAAGCCCGACAGGGTCATTGGGCTACGAGCAGTACTTC.

The CDR3 reads CASSSQRGYEQYF. CDR3 nucleotides: TGTGCCAGCAGCTCCCAACGGGGGTACGAGCAGTACTTC. V and J are TRBV7-8 and TRBJ2-7; tentative D call: TRBD2 (6 bases). V lost 4 bases, J lost 4 bases, and 11 bases lay in between. Germline V gene data show CDR1 as SGHVS and CDR2 as FQNEAQ. The CDR3 is 13 amino acids.

The chain recombines TRBV5-6 with TRBJ1-1; perhaps TRBD1 as D (5 bases). The CDR3 is 14 amino acids. Trimming took off 3 bases at V and 1 base at J, with 10 bases between the two ends. CDR1 is SGHDT, CDR2 YYEEEE, per germline. The CDR3, as DNA: TGTGCCAGCAGCTCCCAGGGCTGGAACACTGAAGCTTTCTTT. Residues: CASSSQGWNTEAFF.

This clone was seen just once. This rearrangement joins TRBV5-6 to TRBJ1-1; unclear D gene. V lost 3 bases and J 6 bases, leaving 6 bases between the germline ends. This CDR3 has 11 residues. Germline CDR1 and CDR2: SGHDT and YYEEEE. CDR3 in amino acids: CASSWRSEAFF. The DNA for the CDR3 is TGTGCCAGCAGCTGGAGGTCTGAAGCTTTCTTT.

The chain links TRBV5-1 to TRBJ2-7, with D maybe TRBD2 (6 bases). The CDR3 covers 14 residues. The germline CDR1 and CDR2 sequences are SGHRS and YFSETQ. The chain's CDR3 is CASAGGSGSYEQYF. The CDR3 DNA reads as TGCGCTTCAGCAGGTGGTAGCGGTTCCTACGAGCAGTACTTC.

The rearrangement uses TRBV13 and TRBJ2-3; the D gene is possibly TRBD2 (6 bases). This CDR3 spans 14 amino acids. Germline V gene lookup returns CDR1 PRHDT and CDR2 FYEKMQ (reference sequence). Deletions cut 10 bases from V and 5 bases from J, with 19 bases between. CDR3 in DNA: TGTGCCAAGGCCCGTGCGGGACGACGAGATACGCAGTATTTT. This gives the protein CAKARAGRRDTQYF. The whole variable domain, remainder taken from reference TRBV13 and TRBJ2-3, is AAGVIQSPRHLIKEKRETATLKCYPIPRHDTVYWYQQGPGQDPQFLISFYEKMQSDKGSIPDRFSAQQFSDYHSELNMSSLELGDSALYFCAKARAGRRDTQYFGPGTRLTVL.

To note about this clone: Within the sample, other DNA sequences also encode this same CDR3. The rearrangement joins TRBV30 to TRBJ1-5; a possible D gene is TRBD1 (6 bases). Germline CDR1 reads GTSNPN; CDR2 reads SVGIG (reference sequence). The CDR3 runs to 13 residues. V lost 0 bases to trimming and J lost 7 bases, with 10 bases between them. The chain's CDR3 is CAWSVQGNQPQHF. The CDR3 coding sequence is TGTGCCTGGAGTGTACAGGGAAACCAGCCCCAGCATTTT.

The chain joins TRBV9 to TRBJ2-2; D not certain. The germline gives CDR1 SGDLS, CDR2 YYNGEE. The CDR3 contains 14 residues. Trimming took off 0 bases at V and 3 bases at J, with 6 bases between the two ends. Here the CDR3 DNA reads TGTGCCAGCAGCGTAGGAAGCTACACCGGGGAGCTGTTTTTT. It specifies CASSVGSYTGELFF.

This clone was observed a handful of times. J is TRBJ2-7 and V is TRBV19; 7 positions agree with TRBD1. With V trimmed by 3 bases and J by 1 base, 3 bases remained unmatched. Germline V gene data show CDR1 as LNHDA and CDR2 as SQIVND (reference sequence). CDR3 length equals 14 residues. The CDR3 DNA sequence: TGTGCCAGTAGTATTAGGGGGCATTCCTACGAGCAGTACTTC. This translates into CASSIRGHSYEQYF.

Remarks on this clone: At one boundary the junction diverges from the germline segment, which might be a read error. V gene TRBV9 combines with J gene TRBJ2-1; 11 nucleotides agree with TRBD2. Germline V gives CDR1 SGDLS, CDR2 YYNGEE. The CDR3 runs 13 residues. This CDR3 is CASSARTSGPEVF. CDR3 DNA sequence: TGTGCCAGCAGCGCGCGGACTAGCGGGCCCGAGGTCTTC.

This rearrangement joins TRBV2 to TRBJ2-1; 7 bases agree with TRBD2. J lost 6 bases, V lost 5 bases, and 10 bases had no gene match. The CDR3 is made up of 15 amino acids. Germline CDR1 reads SNHLY; CDR2 reads FYNNEI. CDR3 amino acids: CASSPQSGIGNEQFF. In DNA, the CDR3 is TGTGCCAGCAGTCCCCAGAGCGGGATAGGCAATGAGCAGTTCTTC.

The CDR3 DNA is TGTGCCAGCAGCTTCGGGAGAGTGGATACGCAGTATTTT. It encodes CASSFGRVDTQYF. The J gene is TRBJ2-3, the V gene TRBV7-9; D is possibly TRBD2 (6 bases). The CDR3 is made up of 13 amino acids. The germline CDR1 and CDR2 sequences are SEHNR and FQNEAQ (reference sequence). Between the trimmed V and J ends, which lost 3 bases and 6 bases, there was a span of 10 bases.

V usage is TRBV30 and J usage is TRBJ1-5, with D perhaps TRBD1 (5 bases). CDR3 length: 13 residues. The germline gives CDR1 GTSNPN, CDR2 SVGIG (reference sequence). The germline V and J ends were trimmed by 7 bases and 2 bases, with 12 bases remaining between them. CDR3 sequence reads: CASSRDGNQPQHF. The CDR3, as DNA: TGTGCCTCCTCACGGGACGGCAATCAGCCCCAGCATTTT. The full variable domain, with the rest looked up from reference TRBV30 and TRBJ1-5, is SQTIHQWPATLVQPVGSPLSLECTVEGTSNPNLYWYRQAAGRGLQLLFYSVGIGQISSEVPQNLSASRPQDRQFILSSKKLLLSDSGFYLCASSRDGNQPQHFGDGTRLSIL.